This T cell receptor beta chain was captured in a study of T cells in Graves' hyperthyroidism and ophthalmopathy. The investigators amplified TCR beta CDR3 regions from RNA transcripts. First-round RT-PCR with HTBI primers amplified the TCR CDR3 region. Each CDR3 protein is one row after TCRdb ran MiXCR on the multiplex PCR reads. The sample holds 400,000 to 500,000 distinct CDR3 sequences, approximately 14% seen once. Germline V CDR1 and CDR2: SGDLS, YYNGEE. V was pared by 3 bases and J by 2 bases, with 6 bases of the junction left unmatched. The CDR3 has 15 residues. In the ophthalmopathy cohort, Clinical Activity Score was at least 3, NOSPECS grade at least 4, and duration under 3 months. Any patient presenting with uncontrolled infection, other autoimmune disease, pregnancy or lactation was left out. At least ten counts were recorded for this clonotype.

The source of this sequence is a man aged 18-30 years with Graves' ophthalmopathy. Material: blood. J is TRBJ2-5 and V is TRBV9; 8 bases are a match to TRBD1. The CDR3 loop reads CASSGQGTFQETQYF. The CDR3 bases are TGTGCCAGCAGCGGACAGGGGACATTTCAAGAGACCCAGTACTTC.